One sample yielded the 3 T cell receptor beta chains listed below, sequenced in a study of OX40 agonist ivuxolimab in advanced cancers. Method: immunoSEQ multiplex PCR; TCRdb's copy keeps in-frame clones and lacks some. Seen here are fewer than 45,000 clones, over 60% observed once, and the top ten hold around 18%. The starting material was CD4+ or CD8+ T cells sorted from blood, obtained in a trial of the OX40 agonist ivuxolimab. All receptors derive from an adult with an advanced solid tumor such as melanoma, head and neck, liver or kidney cancer.

This clone was detected a few times. This sequence joins TRBV18 and TRBJ2-6; D gene unclear. From germline, CDR1 is KGHSH and CDR2 LQKENI. V lost 0 bases, J lost 0 bases, and 9 bases lay in between. CDR3 length: 17 residues. This CDR3 reads CASSPPVLPSGANVLTF. The CDR3 bases are TGTGCCAGCTCACCACCTGTCCTGCCCTCTGGGGCCAACGTCCTGACTTTC.

This chain links TRBV13 with TRBJ1-2; tentatively, D is TRBD1 (6 bases). CDR1 and CDR2 from the germline V gene are PRHDT and FYEKMQ (reference sequence). V lost 5 bases, J lost 5 bases, and 9 bases lay in between. The CDR3 is made up of 12 amino acids. The CDR3 protein is CASSTQGYGYTF. The DNA for the CDR3 is TGTGCCAGCAGCACCCAGGGGTATGGCTACACCTTC.

This rearrangement joins TRBV4-1 to TRBJ2-7; 7 bases map to TRBD1. The CDR3 is made up of 14 amino acids. Germline V gene lookup returns CDR1 MGHRA and CDR2 YSYEKL. The V segment lost 4 bases and the J segment 7 bases; nucleotides outside the gene matches: 10. As DNA, the CDR3 is TGCGCCAGCAGCCCCCGGACAGGCCGAAGAGAGCAGTACGTC. Translated, it gives CASSPRTGRREQYV.